Listed here are 23 T cell receptor beta chains from one sample, sequenced in a study of technical replicates of blood from a few donors. Assay: immunoSEQ multiplex PCR; the TCRdb copy retains only in-frame clones and omits some. The table has 60,000 to 70,000 clones, about 98% seen once; the top ten hold about 0.16%. Material for sequencing was T cells isolated from PBMCs. Receptor source: a human donor in good health.

The rearrangement uses TRBV6-1 and TRBJ1-1; weak D call: TRBD1 (5 bases). CDR3 length equals 15 residues. Trimming took off 8 bases at V and 2 bases at J, with 18 bases between the two ends. The germline gives CDR1 MNHNS, CDR2 SASEGT. The CDR3 DNA sequence: TGTGCCAGCTCCGAAACAGGCCTGTCCAACACTGAAGCTTTCTTT. Translation gives CASSETGLSNTEAFF.

The V call is TRBV15, the J call TRBJ2-7; D is possibly TRBD2 (7 bases). Germline loops: CDR1 LNHNV, CDR2 YYDKDF (reference sequence). This CDR3 region has 15 residues. V shed 3 bases and J shed 3 bases, with 15 bases lying between them. The CDR3 reads CATSSAGRGLYEQYF. The DNA for the CDR3 is TGTGCCACCAGCAGCGCGGGGCGGGGGCTCTACGAGCAGTACTTC.

The J gene is TRBJ2-3, the V gene TRBV5-1; D is perhaps TRBD2 (6 bases). Trimming pared 3 bases from V and 0 bases from J, leaving 14 bases between. Germline CDR1 reads SGHRS; CDR2 reads YFSETQ. There are 16 residues in the CDR3. The CDR3 nucleotides are TGCGCCAGCAGCTCCCAAGGGACTTACAGCACAGATACGCAGTATTTT. It yields the protein CASSSQGTYSTDTQYF.

The J gene is TRBJ2-3, the V gene TRBV19; TRBD1 is a possible D gene (6 bases). CDR3 length: 15 amino acids. Trimming shortened V by 4 bases and J by 1 base, and 12 bases separated the two germline ends. Looked up from germline, CDR1 is LNHDA and CDR2 is SQIVND (reference sequence). The CDR3 is CASSTRQVGTDTQYF. As DNA, the CDR3 is TGTGCCAGTAGTACCCGACAGGTAGGCACAGATACGCAGTATTTT.

The chain combines TRBV5-4 with TRBJ2-7; 9 positions agree with TRBD1. The CDR3 length is 15 residues. Germline V gene data show CDR1 as SGHNT and CDR2 as YYREEE (reference sequence). V lost 4 bases, J lost 6 bases, and 11 bases stayed unmatched. The CDR3 sequence is CASSHPVGQGGEQYF. The DNA for the CDR3 is TGTGCCAGCAGCCACCCCGTGGGACAGGGCGGCGAGCAGTACTTC.

This sequence joins TRBV6-1 and TRBJ2-1, with D hard to call. V lost 2 bases and J 8 bases, leaving 13 bases between the germline ends. Germline V gives CDR1 MNHNS, CDR2 SASEGT. This CDR3 has 14 residues. CDR3 amino acids: CASSEPTTPYEQFF. DNA of the CDR3: TGTGCCAGCAGTGAACCCACTACCCCTTATGAGCAGTTCTTC.

The chain couples TRBV10-3 to TRBJ1-1, with TRBD1 matching 8 bases. Per germline, CDR1 ENHRY and CDR2 SYGVKD. This CDR3 has 13 amino acids. Trimming cost V 6 bases and J 7 bases; bases outside gene matches: 7. The CDR3 loop is CAIRMTGDNEAFF. In DNA, the CDR3 is TGTGCCATCAGAATGACAGGGGATAATGAAGCTTTCTTT.

The chain carries TRBV12-5 and TRBJ2-1; 11 bases agree with TRBD2. There are 14 residues in the CDR3. The V gene end was trimmed by 5 bases and the J gene end by 6 bases; junction bases not matched to a gene: 3. CDR1 and CDR2 (germline): LGHNT, FRNRAP. CDR3 residues: CASGQGLAVNEQFF. CDR3 bases: TGTGCTAGTGGTCAGGGACTAGCGGTCAATGAGCAGTTCTTC.

This clone was detected only once. The rearrangement links TRBV5-5 to TRBJ1-5, with D uncertain. Per germline, CDR1 SGHKS and CDR2 YYEKEE (reference sequence). This CDR3 is built from 12 residues. Deletions cut 0 bases from V and 9 bases from J, with 7 bases between. The CDR3 sequence is CASSLARGPQHF. The CDR3 DNA reads as TGTGCCAGCAGCTTGGCCCGGGGGCCCCAGCATTTT.

This sequence joins TRBV7-9 and TRBJ1-5; D is unresolved. Germline CDR1 is SEHNR and CDR2 is FQNEAQ (reference sequence). V was cut by 5 bases and J by 5 bases, with 7 bases left in between. This CDR3 comprises 12 residues. CDR3 sequence reads: CASSRTDQPQHF. The CDR3 bases are TGTGCCAGCAGCCGTACAGATCAGCCCCAGCATTTT.

The J gene is TRBJ1-2, the V gene TRBV7-9; D is uncertain. Trimming left V 1 base short and J 8 bases short, with 8 bases between. CDR1 SEHNR and CDR2 FQNEAQ come from the germline V gene (reference sequence). The CDR3 is 12 amino acids. The CDR3 DNA reads as TGTGCCAGCAGCTTAGTTACGGTGGGCTACACCTTC. Its translation: CASSLVTVGYTF.

The V and J genes are TRBV28 and TRBJ1-2, with TRBD1 identical over 8 bases. The CDR3 totals 15 residues. CDR1 and CDR2 (germline): MDHEN, SYDVKM. Trimming removed 8 bases from V and 2 bases from J; junction bases left unmatched: 10. The DNA of the CDR3 is TGTGCCAGCGGAAGTCCGGGACAGGAGAACTATGGCTACACCTTC. Its translation: CASGSPGQENYGYTF.

The chain uses TRBV6-6 and TRBJ2-3; tentative D call: TRBD2 (5 bases). The CDR3 length is 15 residues. The V gene's germline CDR1 is MNHNY and CDR2 SVGAGI (reference sequence). Trimming took off 6 bases at V and 0 bases at J, with 13 bases between the two ends. The chain's CDR3 is CASRERRSSTDTQYF. The CDR3 bases are TGTGCCAGCAGAGAAAGGAGGAGTAGCACAGATACGCAGTATTTT.

The CDR3 loop reads CASSSQRRQKPNTEAFF. As DNA, the CDR3 is TGTGCCAGCAGCTCTCAACGCCGACAGAAACCAAACACTGAAGCTTTCTTT. The chain carries TRBV13 and TRBJ1-1; a weak D match, TRBD1 (5 bases). The germline CDR1 and CDR2 sequences are PRHDT and FYEKMQ (reference sequence). The ends were cut back, 4 bases at V and 2 bases at J, with 20 bases in the middle. The CDR3 has 17 residues.

The CDR3 sequence: CASRPGQPKNIQYF. CDR3 in DNA: TGTGCCAGCAGACCTGGACAGCCCAAAAACATTCAGTACTTC. V is TRBV6-5 and J is TRBJ2-4; a possible D gene is TRBD1 (6 bases). This CDR3 spans 14 amino acids. Germline V lookup: CDR1 MNHEY, CDR2 SVGAGI. The V end lost 6 bases, the J end lost 2 bases, and 11 bases lay between the germline ends.

The chain uses TRBV13 and TRBJ2-1; 10 bases fit TRBD2. The CDR3 spans 14 residues. V was pared by 2 bases and J by 5 bases, with 0 bases of the junction left unmatched. The V gene's germline CDR1 is PRHDT and CDR2 FYEKMQ (reference sequence). The CDR3 bases are TGTGCCAGCAGCTTAACTAGCGGGGACAATGAGCAGTTCTTC. Residues: CASSLTSGDNEQFF.

The rearrangement uses TRBV5-5 and TRBJ1-1, with D possibly being TRBD1 (5 bases). The CDR3 has 16 amino acids. The V gene's germline CDR1 is SGHKS and CDR2 YYEKEE (reference sequence). Trimming pared 5 bases from V and 0 bases from J, leaving 17 bases between. CDR3 region: CASRPGGGFMNTEAFF. The CDR3 DNA reads TGTGCCAGCAGACCTGGCGGGGGATTCATGAACACTGAAGCTTTCTTT. Combining the CDR3 with reference TRBV5-5 and TRBJ1-1 gives the whole variable domain DAGVTQSPTHLIKTRGQQVTLRCSPISGHKSVSWYQQVLGQGPQFIFQYYEKEERGRGNFPDRFSARQFPNYSSELNVNALLLGDSALYLCASRPGGGFMNTEAFFGQGTRLTVV.

This chain uses TRBV28 with TRBJ2-1, with 10 positions matching TRBD2. The CDR3 covers 16 residues. V was pared by 1 base and J by 2 bases, with 2 bases of the junction left unmatched. Germline assignment: CDR1 MDHEN and CDR2 SYDVKM. CDR3: CASSLSSGGPYNEQFF. DNA for the CDR3: TGTGCCAGCAGTTTATCTAGCGGGGGTCCCTACAATGAGCAGTTCTTC.

The rearrangement uses TRBV27 and TRBJ1-3; D is possibly TRBD1 (6 bases). Germline CDR1 is MNHEY and CDR2 is SMNVEV (reference sequence). This CDR3 spans 15 amino acids. The V and J ends lost 6 bases and 8 bases respectively, with 20 bases between them. Here the CDR3 DNA reads TGTGCCAGCAGCTCCTTACCGGGGGGCGCGGACACCATATATTTT. The encoded protein is CASSSLPGGADTIYF.

Only one count was recorded for this clone. The rearrangement uses TRBV5-4 and TRBJ1-2; no firm D call. This CDR3 contains 15 residues. The V gene's germline CDR1 is SGHNT and CDR2 YYREEE (reference sequence). V was shortened by 5 bases and J by 6 bases, with 20 bases between the two germline ends. The CDR3 sequence is CASRLTAGIYNGYTF. The DNA for the CDR3 is TGTGCCAGCAGGTTAACGGCGGGGATTTATAATGGCTACACCTTC.

CDR3: CASSPIGSSYEQYF. Written as DNA, the CDR3 is TGTGCCAGCTCACCAATCGGGAGCTCCTACGAGCAGTACTTC. The chain uses TRBV18 and TRBJ2-7, with D tentatively TRBD2 (6 bases). There are 14 residues in the CDR3. Looked up from germline, CDR1 is KGHSH and CDR2 is LQKENI. The V gene lost 2 bases and the J gene lost 0 bases, with 8 bases spanning the gap.

V and J are TRBV6-5 and TRBJ2-6; 8 bases are shared with TRBD2. V shed 6 bases and J 3 bases; nucleotides not matched to a gene: 4. Germline V CDR1 and CDR2: MNHEY, SVGAGI. The CDR3 runs 15 residues. Here the CDR3 DNA reads TGTGCCAGCAGCTTACTAGCGGTTGGGGCCAACGTCCTGACTTTC. Translated, it gives CASSLLAVGANVLTF.

The chain couples TRBV28 to TRBJ2-3, with D unclear. Between the trimmed V and J ends, which lost 2 bases and 2 bases, there was a span of 5 bases. The CDR3 sequence is 13 residues long. The germline V gene has CDR1 MDHEN and CDR2 SYDVKM. CDR3 protein: CASSLIITDTQYF. CDR3 nucleotides: TGTGCCAGCAGTTTAATCATCACAGATACGCAGTATTTT. Full variable domain (remainder filled in from reference TRBV28 and TRBJ2-3): DVKVTQSSRYLVKRTGEKVFLECVQDMDHENMFWYRQDPGLGLRLIYFSYDVKMKEKGDIPEGYSVSREKKERFSLILESASTNQTSMYLCASSLIITDTQYFGPGTRLTVL.